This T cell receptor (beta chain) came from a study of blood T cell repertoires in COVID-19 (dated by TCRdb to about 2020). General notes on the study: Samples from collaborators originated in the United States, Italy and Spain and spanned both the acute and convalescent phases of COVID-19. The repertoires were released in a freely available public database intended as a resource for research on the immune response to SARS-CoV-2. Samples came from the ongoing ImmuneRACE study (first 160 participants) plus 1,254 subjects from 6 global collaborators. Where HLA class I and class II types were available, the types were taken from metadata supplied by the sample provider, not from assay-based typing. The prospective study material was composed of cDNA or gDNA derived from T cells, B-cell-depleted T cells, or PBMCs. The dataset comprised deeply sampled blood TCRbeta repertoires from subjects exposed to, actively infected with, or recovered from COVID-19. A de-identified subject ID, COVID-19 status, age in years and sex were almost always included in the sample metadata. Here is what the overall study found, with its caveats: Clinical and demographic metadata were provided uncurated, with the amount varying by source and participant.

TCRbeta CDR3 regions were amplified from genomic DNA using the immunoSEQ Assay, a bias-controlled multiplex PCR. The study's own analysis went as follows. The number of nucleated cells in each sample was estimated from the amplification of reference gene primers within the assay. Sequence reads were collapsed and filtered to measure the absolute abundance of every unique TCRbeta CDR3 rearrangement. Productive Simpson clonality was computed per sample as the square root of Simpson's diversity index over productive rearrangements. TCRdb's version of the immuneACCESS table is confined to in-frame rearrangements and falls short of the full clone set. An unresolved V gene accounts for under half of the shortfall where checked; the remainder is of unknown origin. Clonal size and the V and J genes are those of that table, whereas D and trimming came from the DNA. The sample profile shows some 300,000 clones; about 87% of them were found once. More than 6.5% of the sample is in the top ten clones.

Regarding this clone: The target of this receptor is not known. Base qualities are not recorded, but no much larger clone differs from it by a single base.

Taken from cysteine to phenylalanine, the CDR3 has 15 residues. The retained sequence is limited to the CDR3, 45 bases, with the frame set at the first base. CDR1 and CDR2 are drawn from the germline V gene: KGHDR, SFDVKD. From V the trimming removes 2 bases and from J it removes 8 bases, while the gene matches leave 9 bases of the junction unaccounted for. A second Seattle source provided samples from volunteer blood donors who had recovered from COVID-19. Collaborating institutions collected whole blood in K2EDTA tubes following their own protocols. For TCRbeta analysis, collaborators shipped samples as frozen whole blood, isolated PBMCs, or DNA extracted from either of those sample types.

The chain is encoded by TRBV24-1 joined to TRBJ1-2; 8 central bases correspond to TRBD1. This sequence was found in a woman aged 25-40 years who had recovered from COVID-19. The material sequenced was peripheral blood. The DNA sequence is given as TGTGCCACCAGTGATTCCCTGGACAGGGCTAGGGGCTACACCTTC. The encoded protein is CATSDSLDRARGYTF.